This T cell receptor beta chain originates from a study of blood T cell repertoires in COVID-19. Original methodology: It was from reference gene primer amplification that nucleated cell counts were estimated. The data were produced by immunoSEQ multiplex PCR, yet TCRdb's version contains in-frame clones alone and is incomplete. From that table come the V and J calls and clone size; the DNA was used to work out D and trimming. The sample yields approximately 220,000 clones, about 83% seen once. The V segment lost 4 bases and the J segment 4 bases; nucleotides outside the gene matches: 4. Looked up from germline, CDR1 is SGHRS and CDR2 is YFSETQ. CDR3 size: 13 residues.

The source material was peripheral blood. The sequence came from a woman aged 40 to 50 with active or convalescent COVID-19. The J gene is TRBJ1-1, the V gene TRBV5-1, with 7 bases lining up with TRBD1. The CDR3, as DNA: TGCGCCAGCAGCGCGACAGGGATCACTGAAGCTTTCTTT. Translated, it gives CASSATGITEAFF.